One and the same sample provided the 5 T cell receptor beta chains below, sequenced in a study of T cell responses to AZD1222 COVID-19 vaccine. Profiling relied on immunoSEQ multiplex PCR, and the TCRdb table lists in-frame clones only, not all of them. This sample has 150,000 to 200,000 clones, with 85% to 95% found just once. The sequencing used peripheral blood, collected on day 0 of AZD1222 vaccination. The receptor set was obtained from an adult in good health.

V and J are TRBV7-9 and TRBJ1-3; D is undetermined. The germline gives CDR1 SEHNR, CDR2 FQNEAQ (reference sequence). This CDR3 region has 15 residues. V was shortened by 4 bases and J by 1 base, with 11 bases between the two germline ends. The CDR3 sequence: CASSYPTPSGNTIYF. For the CDR3, the DNA is TGTGCCAGCAGCTACCCAACACCATCTGGAAACACCATATATTTT.

J is TRBJ1-6 and V is TRBV15; D uncertain. CDR1 is LNHNV, CDR2 YYDKDF, per germline (reference sequence). V shed 0 bases and J shed 0 bases, with 9 bases lying between them. The CDR3 length is 17 residues. CDR3 bases: TGTGCCACCAGCAGAGATCCGGGGAGCTCCTATAATTCACCCCTCCACTTT. Residues: CATSRDPGSSYNSPLHF.

The chain has TRBV28 and TRBJ2-7; D remains unclear. Germline lookup yields CDR1 MDHEN and CDR2 SYDVKM. V was cut by 5 bases and J by 3 bases, with 8 bases left in between. The CDR3 is 12 residues long. CDR3 amino acids: CASSTASYEQYF. CDR3 bases: TGTGCCAGCAGTACCGCTAGCTACGAGCAGTACTTC.

This chain connects TRBV5-6 to TRBJ1-5; TRBD1 might be the D (5 bases). There are 17 residues in the CDR3. Germline V gives CDR1 SGHDT, CDR2 YYEEEE. V lost 0 bases and J lost 1, with 14 bases in between. CDR3: CASSLGSLRGSNQPQHF. Written as DNA, the CDR3 is TGTGCCAGCAGCTTGGGATCACTCCGGGGGAGCAATCAGCCCCAGCATTTT.

V and J are TRBV6-2 or TRBV6-3 and TRBJ2-1; D unresolved. The CDR3 has 14 amino acids. Trimming took 4 bases from V and 8 from J, leaving 15 bases between them. Germline V gene sequence: CDR1 MNHEY, CDR2 SVGEGT. DNA for the CDR3: TGTGCCAGCAGTTTGCCAAACATACGGGATGAGCAGTTCTTC. As protein: CASSLPNIRDEQFF.